Shown below are 2 T cell receptor beta chains from a single sample sequenced in a study of cytomegalovirus exposure and HLA in healthy donors (dated by TCRdb to 2016 to 2017). The library was built by means of the immunoSEQ multiplex PCR assay. A mixture of 60 forward primers for TCR Vbeta segments and 13 reverse primers for TCR Jbeta segments was used in the multiplex PCR. This is the immuneACCESS table as TCRdb keeps it, with only in-frame sequences that have V and J called. A part of the clones is gone; compared with another copy, unresolved V genes explain less than half, and the rest is unexplained. The sample includes over 80,000 clones, with roughly four fifths observed a single time. The ten largest account for 3% to 4% of the sample. Sequencing input: PBMCs. The receptors were sampled from a man between 25 and 39 years old in good health and CMV-seropositive.

The chain combines TRBV2 with TRBJ2-2; 7 bases line up with TRBD2. The CDR3 runs 14 residues. The V segment lost 4 bases and the J segment 2 bases; nucleotides outside the gene matches: 1. The germline V gene has CDR1 SNHLY and CDR2 FYNNEI. CDR3 sequence (DNA): TGTGCCAGCAGTGGACTAGCTAACACCGGGGAGCTGTTTTTT. Amino acids: CASSGLANTGELFF.

The chain employs TRBV28 and TRBJ2-3; 8 bases align to TRBD2. This CDR3 has 17 amino acids. The trim removed 8 bases at V and 0 bases at J, leaving 13 bases unmatched. Germline V gene lookup returns CDR1 MDHEN and CDR2 SYDVKM. Here the CDR3 reads CASLRIVPSGSTDTQYF. The CDR3 nucleotides are TGTGCCAGCCTAAGGATCGTTCCTAGCGGGAGCACAGATACGCAGTATTTT.